This T cell receptor (beta chain) came from a study of blood T cell repertoires in COVID-19. Study-wide context: Material from acute and convalescent COVID-19 was sourced from the United States, Italy and Spain. In each case, the material was cDNA or gDNA derived from T cells, B-cell-depleted T cells, or PBMCs.

Authors' analysis steps: Amplification of reference gene primers was used by the study to estimate nucleated cell counts. Produced via immunoSEQ multiplex PCR; TCRdb's table is partial and in-frame only. The V and J calls and clone size are taken from that table; D and trimming were inferred from the DNA. The repertoire includes about 190,000 clones, around 90% of them detected once, and 0.62% sits in the top ten. Germline CDR1 is SNHLY and CDR2 is FYNNEI. This CDR3 contains 13 residues. Trimming cost V 6 bases and J 3 bases, with 12 bases left between them. This chain links TRBV2 with TRBJ2-7; TRBD2 might be the D (6 bases). This TCR came from a man between 45 and 60 years old with acute or convalescent COVID-19. The sequenced material came from peripheral blood. The CDR3, as DNA: TGTGCCAGCAGGAGGGACTGGAACTACGAGCAGTACTTC. It codes for CASRRDWNYEQYF. Full variable domain (rest looked up from reference TRBV2 and TRBJ2-7): EPEVTQTPSHQVTQMGQEVILRCVPISNHLYFYWYRQILGQKVEFLVSFYNNEISEKSEIFDDQFSVERPDGSNFTLKIRSTKLEDSAMYFCASRRDWNYEQYFGPGTRLTVT.